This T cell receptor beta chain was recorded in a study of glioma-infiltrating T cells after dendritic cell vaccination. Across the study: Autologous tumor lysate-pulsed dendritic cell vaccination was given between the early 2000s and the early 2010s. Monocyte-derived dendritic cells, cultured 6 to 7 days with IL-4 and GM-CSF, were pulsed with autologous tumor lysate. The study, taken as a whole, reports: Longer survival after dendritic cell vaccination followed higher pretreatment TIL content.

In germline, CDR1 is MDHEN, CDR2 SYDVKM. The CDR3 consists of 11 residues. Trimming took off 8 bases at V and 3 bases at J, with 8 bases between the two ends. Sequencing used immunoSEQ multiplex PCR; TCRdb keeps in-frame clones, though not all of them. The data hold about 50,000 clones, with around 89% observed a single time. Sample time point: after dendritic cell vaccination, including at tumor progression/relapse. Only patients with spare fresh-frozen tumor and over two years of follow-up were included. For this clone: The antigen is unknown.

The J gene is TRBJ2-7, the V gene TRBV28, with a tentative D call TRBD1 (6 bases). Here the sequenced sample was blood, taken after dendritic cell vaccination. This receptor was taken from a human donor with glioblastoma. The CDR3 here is CASADSYEQYF. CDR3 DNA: TGTGCCAGCGCGGACAGCTACGAGCAGTACTTC.